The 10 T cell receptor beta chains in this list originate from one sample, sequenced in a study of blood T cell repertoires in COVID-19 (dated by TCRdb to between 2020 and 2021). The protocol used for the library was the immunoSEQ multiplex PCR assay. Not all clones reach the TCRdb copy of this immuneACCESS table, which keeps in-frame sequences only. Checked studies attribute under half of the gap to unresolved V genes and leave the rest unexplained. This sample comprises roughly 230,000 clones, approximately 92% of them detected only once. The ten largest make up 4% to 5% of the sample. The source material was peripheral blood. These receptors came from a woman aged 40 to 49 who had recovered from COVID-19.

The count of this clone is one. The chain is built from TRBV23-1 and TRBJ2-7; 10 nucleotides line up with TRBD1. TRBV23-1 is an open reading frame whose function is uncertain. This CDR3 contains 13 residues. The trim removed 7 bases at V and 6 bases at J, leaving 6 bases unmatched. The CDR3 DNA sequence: TGCGCCAGCAACCTGGGACAGGGGAGCGAGCAGTACGTC. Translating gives CASNLGQGSEQYV.

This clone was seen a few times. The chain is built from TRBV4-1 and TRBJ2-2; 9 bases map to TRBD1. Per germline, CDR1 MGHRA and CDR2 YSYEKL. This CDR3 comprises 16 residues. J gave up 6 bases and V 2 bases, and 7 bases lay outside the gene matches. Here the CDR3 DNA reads TGCGCCAGCAGCCAACCGGGACAGGGTCTGTCCGGGGAGCTGTTTTTT. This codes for CASSQPGQGLSGELFF.

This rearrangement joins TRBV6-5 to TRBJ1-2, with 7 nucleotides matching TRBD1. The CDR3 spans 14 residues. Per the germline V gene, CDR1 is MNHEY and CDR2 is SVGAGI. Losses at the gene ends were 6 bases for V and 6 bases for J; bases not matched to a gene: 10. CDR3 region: CASSTLQGIHGYTF. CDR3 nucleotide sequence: TGTGCCAGCAGCACACTACAGGGGATCCATGGCTACACCTTC.

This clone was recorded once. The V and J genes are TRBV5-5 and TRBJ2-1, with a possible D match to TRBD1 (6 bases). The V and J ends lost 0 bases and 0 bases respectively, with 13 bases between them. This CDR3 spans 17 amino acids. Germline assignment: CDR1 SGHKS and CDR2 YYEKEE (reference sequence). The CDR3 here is CASSLVGGQSSYNEQFF. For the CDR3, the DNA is TGTGCCAGCAGCTTGGTTGGGGGCCAAAGCTCCTACAATGAGCAGTTCTTC.

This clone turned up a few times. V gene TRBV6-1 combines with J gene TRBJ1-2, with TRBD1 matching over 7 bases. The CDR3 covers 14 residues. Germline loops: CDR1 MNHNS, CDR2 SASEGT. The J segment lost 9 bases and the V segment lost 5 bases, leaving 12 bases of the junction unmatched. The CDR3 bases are TGTGCCAGCAGTCACCAAACCGGGACAGCCCGCTACACCTTC. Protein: CASSHQTGTARYTF.

The DNA for the CDR3 is TGCGCCAGCAGTCAATCGGCCTGGCGGGAGGGTTACAATGAGCAGTTCTTC. Translation: CASSQSAWREGYNEQFF. The chain joins TRBV23-1 to TRBJ2-1; 9 bases align to TRBD2. TRBV23-1 falls under the ORF class, with uncertain function. V shed 0 bases, J shed 4 bases, and the junction held 7 bases outside the gene matches. This CDR3 is built from 17 residues.

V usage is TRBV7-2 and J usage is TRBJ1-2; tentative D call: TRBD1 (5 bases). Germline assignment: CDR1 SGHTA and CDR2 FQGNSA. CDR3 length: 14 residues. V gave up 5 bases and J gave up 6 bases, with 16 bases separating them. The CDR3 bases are TGTGCCAGCAGCACCAGACAGTCAAGGGATGGCTACACCTTC. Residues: CASSTRQSRDGYTF. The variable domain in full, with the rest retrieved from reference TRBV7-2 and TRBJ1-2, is GAGVSQSPSNKVTEKGKDVELRCDPISGHTALYWYRQSLGQGLEFLIYFQGNSAPDKSGLPSDRFSAERTGGSVSTLTIQRTQQEDSAVYLCASSTRQSRDGYTFGSGTRLTVV.

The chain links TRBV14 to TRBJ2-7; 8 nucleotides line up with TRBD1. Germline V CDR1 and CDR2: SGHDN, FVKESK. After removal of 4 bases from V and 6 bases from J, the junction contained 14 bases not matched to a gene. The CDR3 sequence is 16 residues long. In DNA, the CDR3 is TGTGCCAGCAGCCCTACCTCAGGACAGGGCAGGTTCGAGCAGTACGTC. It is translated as CASSPTSGQGRFEQYV.

The CDR3 DNA reads as TGTGCCAGCAGTTATAGGAGGGATACCTACAATGAGCAGTTCTTC. This sequence encodes CASSYRRDTYNEQFF. The chain combines TRBV6-5 with TRBJ2-1; D is possibly TRBD2 (6 bases). Trimming removed 3 bases at V and 2 bases at J, with 11 bases between. The CDR3 spans 15 residues. Germline V lookup: CDR1 MNHEY, CDR2 SVGAGI.

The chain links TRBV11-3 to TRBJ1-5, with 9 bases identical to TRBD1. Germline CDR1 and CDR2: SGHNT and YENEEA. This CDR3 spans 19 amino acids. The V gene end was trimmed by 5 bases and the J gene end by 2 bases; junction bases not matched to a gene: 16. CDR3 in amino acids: CASSPWGDRATEGNQPQHF. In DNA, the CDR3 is TGTGCCAGCAGCCCTTGGGGGGACAGGGCCACGGAGGGCAATCAGCCCCAGCATTTT.